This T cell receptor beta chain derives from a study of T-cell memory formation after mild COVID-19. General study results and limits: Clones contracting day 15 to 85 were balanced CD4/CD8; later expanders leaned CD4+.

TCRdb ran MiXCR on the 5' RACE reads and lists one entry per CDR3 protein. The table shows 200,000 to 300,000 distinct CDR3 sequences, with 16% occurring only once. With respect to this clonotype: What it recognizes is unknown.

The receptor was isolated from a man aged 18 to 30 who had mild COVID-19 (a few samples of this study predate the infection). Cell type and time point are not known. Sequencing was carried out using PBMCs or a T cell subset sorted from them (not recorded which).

CDR3 region: CASSVPTSVNEQFF. CDR3 nucleotides: TGTGCCAGCAGCGTACCGACTAGCGTAAATGAGCAGTTCTTC. This chain joins TRBV9 and TRBJ2-1, with 8 bases aligning to TRBD2. Germline assignment: CDR1 SGDLS and CDR2 YYNGEE. J was trimmed by 7 bases and V by 1 base; bases with no gene match: 4. This CDR3 contains 14 residues.